The entry below describes one TCR beta chain. This clone was detected only a few times. This receptor's antigen is unknown. No base-level quality is on record; no much larger clone is a single base apart. All of the isolated RNA was reverse transcribed with the High Capacity cDNA Reverse Transcription Kit, so expressed TCRB transcripts were sequenced. Deep immunoSEQ sequencing was applied to naive, central memory and regulatory T cell samples, giving an average of around 3.8 million total reads per sample. After sorted cells were lysed in RLT buffer, RNA was extracted with DNase-treated RNeasy Micro or Mini kits, with the choice depending on cell number. To prevent cross-contamination, every cell subset was processed on its own, while patient and healthy donor samples were processed together. Using the immunoSEQ multiplex PCR, TCRB sequences were amplified from cDNA into 87-bp fragments spanning the CDR3 region. Amplicons were sequenced on the Illumina HiSeq platform. On the authors' methods: PCR bias was corrected computationally using synthetic template baselines, and reads within Hamming distance 2 were collapsed, with unmergeable singletons discarded. Reads were aligned to IMGT to assign V, D and J genes, CDR3 length, and insertions or deletions at six rearrangement sites. Within each subset, clonotype counts were normalized to sorted cell number, and only after that were true diversity and Gini coefficients computed with the tcR R package. The overlap coefficient, calculated on TCRB nucleotide sequences, was used to quantify repertoire sharing. Out-of-frame TCRB sequences from naive cells were analyzed to stand in for the pre-selection repertoire. TCRdb obtained this table from immuneACCESS and retained in-frame rearrangements with V and J assigned. These tables miss some clones; where compared with another copy, unresolved V genes account for less than half of the shortfall, and the remainder is unexplained. The V and J calls and clone size were taken over from that table, and D and trimming were inferred from the DNA. Within this sample are 630,000 or so clones, with roughly 13% of them counted one time only. 0.04% of the sample rests with the top ten.

Each donor gave one peripheral blood draw, about 110 mL on average, collected into heparinised tubes. Using a panel that included CD45RO, CCR7, CD25, CD127, CD95 and CD27, naive, central memory, regulatory and stem cell-like memory CD4+ T cells were sorted on a BD FACSAria II. A purity above 95% was achieved for all sorted populations. PBMCs were isolated right away by Lymphoprep density gradient centrifugation and were stained directly, without culture. So that batch effects would be minimized, each experiment stained and sorted samples in pairs, pairing one healthy donor with one patient. V and J are trimmed by 4 bases and 2 bases, and the gene matches miss 7 bases of the junction. Per the germline V gene, SGDLS is the CDR1 and YYNGEE is the CDR2. Reading from cysteine to phenylalanine, the CDR3 counts 15 amino acids. Kept here is only the CDR3 DNA, which spans 45 bases and is read in frame from base 1.

The data originate from a study of beta chain features in type 1 diabetes (dated 2018 in TCRdb). With respect to the entire study: Mean age, gender distribution, total cell number and subset yield were not different between patients and healthy donors. Whereas all 30 or so donors provided naive and central memory subsets, regulatory and stem cell-like memory subsets were isolated from just 8 patients and roughly eight healthy donors. The study compared the TCRB repertoires of sorted circulating CD4+ T cell subsets in recently diagnosed type 1 diabetes patients with those in matched healthy donors. Across all samples, some 110,000,000 sorted cells were examined, and cell number per subset correlated strongly with RNA yield. General conclusions and limits of the study: Only small numbers of individuals were included in the HLA sub-analyses, which left unresolved whether HLA type had any influence on TCRB rearrangement. Naive, central memory and regulatory TCRB repertoires appeared to be more similar among patients than among healthy donors. Shorter templates might have been favored by PCR, but patient and control samples were amplified and corrected together, so both groups would have been affected equally by any skew. Type 1 diabetes patients showed a moderate but significant shortening of TCRB CDR3 length in all four CD4+ subsets. Sequencing cDNA rather than genomic DNA could over-represent highly expressing activated cells, although activation and CD3 levels did not differ between groups. At VDJ recombination sites, type 1 diabetes patients had fewer insertions and more deleted nucleotides, which implies abnormalities in thymic rearrangement.

Sequencing was performed on naive CD4+ T cells from blood. The cell subset or site label for this specimen denotes: true naive CD4+ T cells. This sequence uses TRBV9 and TRBJ2-3; 7 bases in between match TRBD1. This clonotype was obtained from a man aged 18-30 years with type 1 diabetes. The CDR3: CASSIRDRVTDTQYF. Here is the DNA: TGTGCCAGCAGCATCCGGGACAGAGTCACAGATACGCAGTATTTT.